These 26 T cell receptor beta chains came from one sample sequenced in a study of blood T cell repertoires in COVID-19. Only in-frame clones appear in the TCRdb table, and some are missing; sequencing was by immunoSEQ multiplex PCR. This sample carries under 45,000 clones, over 70% of them seen once, and the ten largest clones take less than 10%. The sample taken for sequencing was peripheral blood. The receptors were sampled from a human donor in a cohort sampled during active COVID-19.

The chain links TRBV6-1 to TRBJ2-5, with 9 bases matching TRBD1. This CDR3 contains 18 residues. The germline V gene has CDR1 MNHNS and CDR2 SASEGT. J lost 3 bases, V lost 2 bases, and 13 bases had no gene match. This chain's CDR3 is CASSENLGGQGGEETQYF. The DNA for the CDR3 is TGTGCCAGCAGTGAAAATTTAGGGGGACAGGGAGGGGAAGAGACCCAGTACTTC.

The chain employs TRBV19 and TRBJ1-3; D is undetermined. Germline lookup yields CDR1 LNHDA and CDR2 SQIVND (reference sequence). Trimming took 10 bases from V and 4 from J, leaving 17 bases between them. This CDR3 region has 14 residues. The CDR3 region has the DNA TGTGCCACCCTCTCTCAGGCAGAGGGAAACACCATATATTTT. Residues: CATLSQAEGNTIYF.

The chain is built from TRBV5-1 and TRBJ2-7; TRBD1 might be the D (6 bases). The CDR3 has 16 amino acids. Per the germline V gene, CDR1 is SGHRS and CDR2 is YFSETQ. Trimming removed 4 bases from V and 0 bases from J, with 17 bases in between. CDR3 in amino acids: CASSPGAGDLSYEQYF. The CDR3 DNA is TGCGCCAGCAGCCCGGGCGCAGGGGACCTCTCCTACGAGCAGTACTTC.

The chain uses TRBV19 and TRBJ1-5; the D gene is possibly TRBD1 (5 bases). There are 14 residues in the CDR3. Trimming took off 0 bases at V and 5 bases at J, with 8 bases between the two ends. Germline V gives CDR1 LNHDA, CDR2 SQIVND (reference sequence). CDR3 protein: CASSIDRADQPQHF. In DNA form, the CDR3 reads TGTGCCAGTAGTATAGACAGGGCGGATCAGCCCCAGCATTTT.

This chain joins TRBV4-1 and TRBJ1-1, with unresolved D. The CDR3 is 14 amino acids. Germline CDR1 and CDR2: MGHRA and YSYEKL. The V gene lost 0 bases and the J gene lost 1 base, with 6 bases spanning the gap. The CDR3 loop reads CASSQDGQNTEAFF. The CDR3 nucleotides read TGCGCCAGCAGCCAAGATGGGCAGAACACTGAAGCTTTCTTT.

J is TRBJ1-1 and V is TRBV9; D is undetermined. The CDR3 consists of 14 residues. Germline CDR1 reads SGDLS; CDR2 reads YYNGEE. Between the trimmed V and J ends, which lost 0 bases and 3 bases, there was a span of 9 bases. CDR3 in amino acids: CASSVGGADTEAFF. The CDR3 nucleotides read TGTGCCAGCAGCGTAGGAGGTGCGGACACTGAAGCTTTCTTT.

V gene TRBV14 combines with J gene TRBJ2-5; unclear D gene. The V end was cut by 0 bases, the J end by 5 bases, with 16 bases between. This CDR3 has 16 amino acids. Germline V lookup: CDR1 SGHDN, CDR2 FVKESK. The CDR3 DNA is TGTGCCAGCAGCCAAGATAAGGTGAGGCAAGGCGAGACCCAGTACTTC. Its protein product is CASSQDKVRQGETQYF.

This chain joins TRBV6-5 and TRBJ1-4; TRBD1 matches at 7 bases. The CDR3 has 14 residues. Germline-derived CDR1 and CDR2 are MNHEY and SVGAGI. Trimming at V came to 6 bases and at J to 7 bases, leaving 8 bases not matched to a gene. The CDR3 DNA is TGTGCCAGCAGGCAGACAGGGAGAAGTGAAAAACTGTTTTTT. Translation: CASRQTGRSEKLFF.

The chain links TRBV9 to TRBJ2-1, with TRBD2 matching 11 bases. V was pared by 3 bases and J by 7 bases, with 3 bases of the junction left unmatched. In germline, CDR1 is SGDLS, CDR2 YYNGEE. The CDR3 spans 14 residues. The CDR3 loop reads CASSASGRWNEQFF. DNA of the CDR3: TGTGCCAGCAGCGCTAGCGGGAGGTGGAATGAGCAGTTCTTC.

This clone was detected a few times. CDR3 residues: CASSLPGQGFYEQYF. DNA of the CDR3: TGTGCCAGCAGCTTACCAGGACAGGGATTCTACGAGCAGTACTTC. The rearrangement joins TRBV7-8 to TRBJ2-7; 8 positions agree with TRBD1. The germline gives CDR1 SGHVS, CDR2 FQNEAQ. After removal of 2 bases from V and 3 bases from J, the junction contained 6 bases not matched to a gene. The CDR3 consists of 15 residues.

The chain recombines TRBV7-3 with TRBJ1-6, with 7 bases fitting TRBD1. The germline V gene has CDR1 SGHTA and CDR2 FQGTGA. The V segment lost 5 bases and the J segment 9 bases; nucleotides outside the gene matches: 7. The CDR3 is 14 amino acids. DNA for the CDR3: TGTGCCAGCAGCGCACAGGGGTCGGGTTCACCCCTCCACTTT. Its translation: CASSAQGSGSPLHF.

The rearrangement joins TRBV9 to TRBJ2-5, with TRBD2 matching over 8 bases. V lost 0 bases and J lost 5; bases outside the gene matches: 6. The V gene's germline CDR1 is SGDLS and CDR2 YYNGEE. This CDR3 comprises 15 residues. CDR3 coding DNA: TGTGCCAGCAGCGTAGTCGGAGCGGGGGCCGAGACCCAGTACTTC. This gives the protein CASSVVGAGAETQYF.

The V and J genes are TRBV9 and TRBJ2-1; TRBD2 matches at 9 bases. The trim removed 0 bases at V and 6 bases at J, leaving 7 bases unmatched. CDR3 length: 16 amino acids. Germline assignment: CDR1 SGDLS and CDR2 YYNGEE. CDR3 sequence reads: CASSVDSGTSFNEQFF. The CDR3 bases are TGTGCCAGCAGCGTAGACTCCGGGACTAGCTTCAATGAGCAGTTCTTC.

The chain is built from TRBV12-3 or TRBV12-4 and TRBJ1-1; 8 nucleotides align to TRBD1. Unmatched junction bases numbered 4, after V lost 9 bases and J lost 1 base. The CDR3 is made up of 13 amino acids. The CDR3 region is CASGTGPNTEAFF. In DNA form, the CDR3 reads TGTGCCAGTGGGACAGGACCGAACACTGAAGCTTTCTTT.

This clone was counted a single time. V and J are TRBV29-1 and TRBJ1-1, with 9 bases that match TRBD1. V was clipped by 7 bases and J by 0 bases; unmatched bases: 3. This CDR3 contains 13 residues. The V gene's germline CDR1 is SQVTM and CDR2 ANQGSEA. The CDR3 coding sequence is TGCAGCGCGGACAGGGGTCTGAACACTGAAGCTTTCTTT. Translating it yields CSADRGLNTEAFF.

V usage is TRBV6-4 and J usage is TRBJ2-1, with 7 nucleotides matching TRBD1. V lost 2 bases to trimming and J lost 3 bases; unmatched junction nucleotides: 4. The length of the CDR3 is 15 residues. The germline V gene encodes CDR1 MRHNA and CDR2 SNTAGT. CDR3 sequence reads: CASSDTGDGYNEQFF. CDR3 bases: TGTGCCAGCAGTGACACAGGGGACGGCTACAATGAGCAGTTCTTC.

The V call is TRBV5-1, the J call TRBJ1-1; D remains unclear. The CDR3 has 13 residues. Germline V gives CDR1 SGHRS, CDR2 YFSETQ. V lost 0 bases to trimming and J lost 10 bases, with 13 bases between them. The CDR3 sequence: CASSLDFISGAFF. The CDR3, as DNA: TGCGCCAGCAGCTTGGACTTTATATCTGGAGCTTTCTTT.

This clone came up once. V and J are TRBV4-3 and TRBJ2-1; 7 nucleotides line up with TRBD1. After removal of 0 bases from V and 6 bases from J, the junction contained 11 bases not matched to a gene. The germline CDR1 and CDR2 sequences are LGHNA and YSLEER. This CDR3 spans 17 amino acids. The CDR3: CASSQDRGTDTLNEQFF. Here the CDR3 DNA reads TGCGCCAGCAGCCAAGATAGGGGGACAGACACCCTCAATGAGCAGTTCTTC.

The chain couples TRBV6-2 or TRBV6-3 to TRBJ1-2; 7 bases match TRBD1. J gave up 8 bases and V 4 bases, and 7 bases lay outside the gene matches. From germline, CDR1 is MNHEY and CDR2 SVGEGT. CDR3 length: 13 amino acids. The CDR3 DNA reads as TGTGCCAGCAGTTCACTGACAGGGCCCGGCTACACCTTC. This gives the protein CASSSLTGPGYTF.

This clone has just a few counts. The V and J genes are TRBV2 and TRBJ1-5, with 7 positions matching TRBD1. Germline loops: CDR1 SNHLY, CDR2 FYNNEI. The CDR3 is made up of 14 amino acids. With V trimmed by 7 bases and J by 4 bases, 7 bases remained unmatched. The CDR3 bases are TGTGCCAGCAAAAAAGGGGGCGAAAATCAGCCCCAGCATTTT. Protein product: CASKKGGENQPQHF.

The V gene is TRBV15, the J gene TRBJ1-1, with no clear D. This CDR3 spans 15 amino acids. Germline CDR1 LNHNV, CDR2 YYDKDF (reference sequence). Between the trimmed V and J ends, which lost 0 bases and 1 base, there was a span of 9 bases. The CDR3 bases are TGTGCCACCAGCAGAGATGGGCAGGAGAACACTGAAGCTTTCTTT. It is translated as CATSRDGQENTEAFF. Complete variable domain (other parts from reference TRBV15 and TRBJ1-1): DAMVIQNPRYQVTQFGKPVTLSCSQTLNHNVMYWYQQKSSQAPKLLFHYYDKDFNNEADTPDNFQSRRPNTSFCFLDIRSPGLGDTAMYLCATSRDGQENTEAFFGQGTRLTVV.

The rearrangement joins TRBV15 to TRBJ1-2; 10 nucleotides align to TRBD1. Germline CDR1 and CDR2: LNHNV and YYDKDF (reference sequence). CDR3 length equals 14 residues. J lost 6 bases, V lost 1 base, and 2 bases had no gene match. The CDR3 DNA is TGTGCCACCAGCAGAGGCGGACAGGGGGATGGCTACACCTTC. Translating gives CATSRGGQGDGYTF.

The V gene is TRBV25-1, the J gene TRBJ1-5; D remains unclear. CDR3 size: 14 residues. Germline V gene data show CDR1 as MGHDK and CDR2 as SYGVNS. Trimming removed 1 base at V and 7 bases at J, with 11 bases between. The CDR3, as DNA: TGTGCCAGCAGTGAATTGAGGGTAGGGCAGCCCCAGCATTTT. This translates into CASSELRVGQPQHF.

The chain combines TRBV15 with TRBJ2-6; the D gene is possibly TRBD1 (6 bases). The CDR3 extends over 16 amino acids. The V end was cut by 1 base, the J end by 1 base, with 8 bases between. CDR1 LNHNV and CDR2 YYDKDF come from the germline V gene (reference sequence). The CDR3, as DNA: TGTGCCACCAGCAGAGGGCAGGGGTCTGGGGCCAACGTCCTGACTTTC. It is translated as CATSRGQGSGANVLTF.

The V gene is TRBV7-3, the J gene TRBJ1-5, with a tentative D call TRBD1 (5 bases). The V end was cut by 5 bases, the J end by 11 bases, with 13 bases between. This CDR3 is 12 amino acids long. Germline V CDR1 and CDR2: SGHTA, FQGTGA. The CDR3 nucleotides are TGTGCCAGCAGCCCGACAGCAGCAGCCCAGCATTTT. Translated, it gives CASSPTAAAQHF.

J is TRBJ2-7 and V is TRBV7-9, with 7 positions matching TRBD1. The CDR3 loop spans 15 amino acids. CDR1 SEHNR and CDR2 FQNEAQ come from the germline V gene (reference sequence). V gave up 5 bases and J gave up 2 bases; unmatched junction bases: 9. The CDR3 reads CASSTTGDSTYEQYF. The CDR3 nucleotides are TGTGCCAGCAGCACCACAGGGGATTCGACCTACGAGCAGTACTTC.